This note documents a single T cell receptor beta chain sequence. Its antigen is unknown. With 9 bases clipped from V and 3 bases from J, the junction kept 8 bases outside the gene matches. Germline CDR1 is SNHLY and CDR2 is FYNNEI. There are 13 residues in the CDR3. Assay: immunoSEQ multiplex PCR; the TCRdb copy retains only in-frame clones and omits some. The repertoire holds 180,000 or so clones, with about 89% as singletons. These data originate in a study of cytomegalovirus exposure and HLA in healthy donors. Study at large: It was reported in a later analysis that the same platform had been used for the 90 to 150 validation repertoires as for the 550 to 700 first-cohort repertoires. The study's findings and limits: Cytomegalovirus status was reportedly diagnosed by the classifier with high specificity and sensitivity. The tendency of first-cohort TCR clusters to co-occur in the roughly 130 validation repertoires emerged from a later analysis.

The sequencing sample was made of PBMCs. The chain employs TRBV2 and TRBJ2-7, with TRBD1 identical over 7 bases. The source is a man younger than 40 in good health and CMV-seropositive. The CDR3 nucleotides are TGTGCCAGTGACAGGGACCAAGACTACGAGCAGTACTTC. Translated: CASDRDQDYEQYF.